The 17 T cell receptor beta chains below were found in one sample sequenced in a study of blood T cell repertoires in COVID-19. Produced via immunoSEQ multiplex PCR; TCRdb's table is partial and in-frame only. This table holds about 240,000 clones, around 86% found once. What was sequenced was peripheral blood. These receptors all come from a woman aged 55-70 years with active or convalescent COVID-19.

This clone was counted between two and nine times. The chain couples TRBV13 to TRBJ1-2, with 8 bases lining up with TRBD1. Germline CDR1 is PRHDT and CDR2 is FYEKMQ (reference sequence). This CDR3 has 13 residues. Germline trimming cut 5 bases from V and 3 bases from J; bases unmatched to any gene: 2. CDR3 sequence: CASSLGQDYGYTF. CDR3 in DNA: TGTGCCAGCAGCCTGGGACAGGACTATGGCTACACCTTC.

This clone was seen a few times. The rearrangement joins TRBV6-2 or TRBV6-3 to TRBJ2-6, with 9 nucleotides matching TRBD1. Germline values: CDR1 MNHEY, CDR2 SVGEGT. The V and J ends lost 0 bases and 1 base, in that order; junction bases with no gene match: 7. This CDR3 is 19 amino acids long. CDR3: CASSYSGGQGNSGANVLTF. The CDR3 region has the DNA TGTGCCAGCAGTTACTCCGGGGGACAGGGTAATTCTGGGGCCAACGTCCTGACTTTC.

J is TRBJ1-2 and V is TRBV5-4, with 8 bases lining up with TRBD1. V lost 9 bases to trimming and J lost 5 bases; unmatched junction nucleotides: 18. Germline V gene data show CDR1 as SGHNT and CDR2 as YYREEE (reference sequence). The CDR3 runs 16 residues. The CDR3 sequence is CAITGAPGQAIYGYTF. The CDR3 nucleotides are TGTGCCATCACAGGCGCGCCGGGACAGGCGATTTATGGCTACACCTTC.

The chain uses TRBV7-6 and TRBJ2-7; tentatively, D is TRBD1 (5 bases). Trimming took 4 bases from V and 6 from J, leaving 10 bases between them. Per the germline V gene, CDR1 is SGHVS and CDR2 is FNYEAQ. The CDR3 loop spans 12 amino acids. Here the CDR3 DNA reads TGTGCCAGCAGCTACTGGGGCGGCGAGCAGTACTTC. Protein sequence: CASSYWGGEQYF.

The genes are TRBV4-1 and TRBJ1-2; D remains ambiguous. The CDR3 spans 13 residues. The germline CDR1 and CDR2 sequences are MGHRA and YSYEKL. V was cut by 0 bases and J by 4 bases, with 6 bases left in between. In DNA form, the CDR3 reads TGCGCCAGCAGCCAAGATCCTCGCTATGGCTACACCTTC. It translates to CASSQDPRYGYTF.

The chain carries TRBV6-5 and TRBJ1-1; D gene ambiguous. The CDR3 has 11 residues. Trimming stripped 5 bases from V and 6 bases from J, with 7 bases between. The germline V gene encodes CDR1 MNHEY and CDR2 SVGAGI. The CDR3 protein is CASSPKSEAFF. CDR3 bases: TGTGCCAGCAGTCCCAAATCTGAAGCTTTCTTT.

The chain's CDR3 is CAWNPSGGGVPQYF. DNA of the CDR3: TGTGCCTGGAATCCTAGCGGGGGGGGTGTTCCCCAGTACTTC. The V gene is TRBV30, the J gene TRBJ2-5; 12 bases match TRBD2. The V gene end was trimmed by 4 bases and the J gene end by 9 bases; junction bases not matched to a gene: 9. This CDR3 region has 14 residues. CDR1 GTSNPN and CDR2 SVGIG come from the germline V gene (reference sequence).

The rearrangement uses TRBV6-2 or TRBV6-3 and TRBJ2-1, with TRBD2 as a possible D gene (5 bases). The CDR3 sequence is 15 residues long. V shed 2 bases and J shed 3 bases, with 11 bases lying between them. CDR1 is MNHEY and CDR2 is SVGEGT in the germline V gene. The chain's CDR3 is CASSYPSGFYNEQFF. The DNA for the CDR3 is TGTGCCAGCAGTTACCCATCGGGGTTCTACAATGAGCAGTTCTTC.

The chain links TRBV7-9 to TRBJ1-1; 10 bases fit TRBD1. Unmatched junction bases numbered 13, after V lost 4 bases and J lost 8 bases. The CDR3 runs 16 residues. Germline lookup yields CDR1 SEHNR and CDR2 FQNEAQ (reference sequence). CDR3 in DNA: TGTGCCAGCAGCTACGCCGGGACAGGGGCCTCTGGAGAAGCTTTCTTT. Encoded protein: CASSYAGTGASGEAFF.

The V call is TRBV14, the J call TRBJ2-5; TRBD2 might be the D (5 bases). V was clipped by 1 base and J by 7 bases, with 22 bases between them. Germline lookup yields CDR1 SGHDN and CDR2 FVKESK. This CDR3 is built from 17 residues. CDR3 amino acids: CASSQAPISTPRGTQYF. CDR3 coding DNA: TGTGCCAGCAGCCAAGCGCCCATCTCGACACCCCGGGGGACCCAGTACTTC.

This chain connects TRBV14 to TRBJ2-3; TRBD1 matches 7 bases. CDR1 and CDR2 (germline): SGHDN, FVKESK. The ends lost 10 bases at V and 0 bases at J; junction bases unmatched: 4. The CDR3 consists of 13 residues. In DNA form, the CDR3 reads TGTGCCACCCGGGACAGTAGCACAGATACGCAGTATTTT. Translation gives CATRDSSTDTQYF.

This chain joins TRBV7-2 and TRBJ2-3, with a weak D call TRBD2 (7 bases). The CDR3 runs 13 residues. V lost 5 bases, J lost 6 bases, and 12 bases lay in between. Germline CDR1 and CDR2: SGHTA and FQGNSA. The DNA for the CDR3 is TGTGCCAGCAGCCTTGGGGGGGCGGATACGCAGTATTTT. Amino acid sequence: CASSLGGADTQYF. Using reference TRBV7-2 and TRBJ2-3 for the parts outside the CDR3, the full variable domain is GAGVSQSPSNKVTEKGKDVELRCDPISGHTALYWYRQSLGQGLEFLIYFQGNSAPDKSGLPSDRFSAERTGGSVSTLTIQRTQQEDSAVYLCASSLGGADTQYFGPGTRLTVL.

J is TRBJ2-7 and V is TRBV7-9; 7 bases fit TRBD2. The germline gives CDR1 SEHNR, CDR2 FQNEAQ (reference sequence). Trimming cost V 3 bases and J 1 base; bases outside gene matches: 9. The CDR3 extends over 16 amino acids. CDR3 protein: CASSLYPGGWSYEQYF. CDR3 nucleotide sequence: TGTGCCAGCAGCTTGTATCCGGGGGGATGGTCCTACGAGCAGTACTTC.

The J gene is TRBJ1-2, the V gene TRBV19; 7 positions match TRBD1. This CDR3 contains 13 residues. Germline CDR1 and CDR2: LNHDA and SQIVND (reference sequence). The CDR3 sequence is CATGDRGGDGYTF. For the CDR3, the DNA is TGTGCAACAGGGGACCGCGGAGGGGATGGCTACACCTTC.

The CDR3 coding sequence is TGTGCCAGCTCACCAAACGGAGGTGAAGAGCAGTACTTC. It specifies CASSPNGGEEQYF. The chain is built from TRBV18 and TRBJ2-7; a possible D gene is TRBD2 (5 bases). V was shortened by 2 bases and J by 7 bases, with 12 bases between the two germline ends. CDR1 and CDR2 (germline): KGHSH, LQKENI. This CDR3 comprises 13 residues.

The chain links TRBV29-1 to TRBJ2-5; 11 bases line up with TRBD2. The CDR3 covers 14 residues. Germline CDR1 reads SQVTM; CDR2 reads ANQGSEA. Trimming took 7 bases from V and 2 from J; bases not matched to a gene: 6. Here the CDR3 DNA reads TGCAGCGCCGAACTAGCGGGGGCTCAAGAGACCCAGTACTTC. Translating gives CSAELAGAQETQYF.

This clone was detected only once. The J gene is TRBJ1-2, the V gene TRBV11-2; the match to TRBD1 covers 8 bases. V lost 0 bases and J lost 5; bases outside the gene matches: 5. Germline values: CDR1 SGHAT, CDR2 FQNNGV. The CDR3 sequence is 15 residues long. The CDR3 is CASSLEGQETYGYTF. The CDR3 region has the DNA TGTGCCAGCAGCTTAGAGGGACAGGAAACTTATGGCTACACCTTC.